The 11 T cell receptor beta chains presented below share a single source sample, sequenced in a study of T cell responses to AZD1222 COVID-19 vaccine. Libraries were prepared by immunoSEQ multiplex PCR; TCRdb keeps only in-frame clonotypes and omits some of them. Of 70,000 or so clones listed, roughly 86% are singletons. This specimen was peripheral blood, taken on day 0 of AZD1222 vaccination. The receptors stem from an adult in good health.

CDR3 nucleotide sequence: TGTGCCAGCAGCCGAAACAACAGGGGACCTTACAATGAGCAGTTCTTC. Translated, it gives CASSRNNRGPYNEQFF. The chain combines TRBV7-8 with TRBJ2-1, with TRBD1 matching over 7 bases. Germline V gene data show CDR1 as SGHVS and CDR2 as FQNEAQ. The CDR3 runs to 16 residues. After removal of 5 bases from V and 4 bases from J, the junction contained 11 bases not matched to a gene. The complete variable domain, with remaining parts taken from reference TRBV7-8 and TRBJ2-1, reads GAGVSQSPRYKVAKRGQDVALRCDPISGHVSLFWYQQALGQGPEFLTYFQNEAQLDKSGLPSDRFFAERPEGSVSTLKIQRTQQEDSAVYLCASSRNNRGPYNEQFFGPGTRLTVL.

The chain carries TRBV19 and TRBJ1-2; the D is unclear. Germline lookup yields CDR1 LNHDA and CDR2 SQIVND (reference sequence). This CDR3 has 11 residues. Trimming removed 11 bases at V and 3 bases at J, with 10 bases between. In DNA, the CDR3 is TGTGCCTTGAGGATCGACTATGGCTACACCTTC. It translates to CALRIDYGYTF.

This rearrangement joins TRBV14 to TRBJ1-4, with D maybe TRBD1 (5 bases). Deletions cut 1 base from V and 6 bases from J, with 24 bases between. CDR3 length: 19 amino acids. Germline V gene data show CDR1 as SGHDN and CDR2 as FVKESK. CDR3 region: CASSQAPGGTHRWDEKLFF. For the CDR3, the DNA is TGTGCCAGCAGCCAAGCCCCTGGGGGGACCCACCGATGGGATGAAAAACTGTTTTTT.

This chain links TRBV6-5 with TRBJ1-4; 8 nucleotides agree with TRBD1. J gave up 5 bases and V 6 bases, and 8 bases lay outside the gene matches. CDR1 MNHEY and CDR2 SVGAGI come from the germline V gene. This CDR3 contains 15 residues. CDR3 in amino acids: CASSRGQGPNEKLFF. CDR3 in DNA: TGTGCCAGCAGCCGCGGACAGGGCCCAAATGAAAAACTGTTTTTT.

V usage is TRBV25-1 and J usage is TRBJ1-1; the D is unclear. Trimming removed 2 bases from V and 11 bases from J, with 12 bases in between. The CDR3 is made up of 12 amino acids. CDR1 MGHDK and CDR2 SYGVNS come from the germline V gene. CDR3 coding DNA: TGTGCCAGCAGTGAAAGTGGGAGGAGGGCTTTCTTT. Translating it yields CASSESGRRAFF.

The CDR3 region is CASSRDQETQYF. CDR3 coding DNA: TGTGCCAGCAGCAGGGACCAAGAGACCCAGTACTTC. The genes are TRBV2 and TRBJ2-5; D is possibly TRBD1 (5 bases). Deletions cut 6 bases from V and 0 bases from J, with 5 bases between. Germline CDR1 reads SNHLY; CDR2 reads FYNNEI. The CDR3 loop spans 12 amino acids.

The chain employs TRBV3-1 (or the pseudogene TRBV3-2) and TRBJ2-2, with unresolved D. Trimming removed 8 bases at V and 5 bases at J, with 9 bases between. CDR3 size: 12 residues. CDR1 and CDR2 (germline): LGHDT, YNNKEL (reference sequence). In DNA, the CDR3 is TGTGCCAGCGAGCCCTGGACCGGGGAGCTGTTTTTT. It specifies CASEPWTGELFF.

The table lists this clone with a count of one. The chain joins TRBV27 to TRBJ1-6, with 7 bases identical to TRBD1. Germline-derived CDR1 and CDR2 are MNHEY and SMNVEV (reference sequence). V lost 2 bases to trimming and J lost 8 bases; unmatched junction nucleotides: 6. This CDR3 spans 15 amino acids. The CDR3 reads CASSLDRQGHSPLHF. DNA of the CDR3: TGTGCCAGCAGTTTAGATAGACAGGGACATTCACCCCTCCACTTT.

Only one count was recorded for this clone. CDR3 loop: CASSSGLAVQETQYF. The CDR3 DNA follows: TGTGCCAGCTCTTCGGGACTAGCGGTCCAAGAGACCCAGTACTTC. This chain connects TRBV18 to TRBJ2-5; 11 bases are a match to TRBD2. Germline lookup yields CDR1 KGHSH and CDR2 LQKENI. This CDR3 has 15 residues. The trim removed 6 bases at V and 1 base at J, leaving 4 bases unmatched.

This clone was counted once. This chain connects TRBV27 to TRBJ1-2, with 7 bases lining up with TRBD1. This CDR3 contains 16 residues. Germline CDR1 MNHEY, CDR2 SMNVEV (reference sequence). Trimming cost V 2 bases and J 4 bases; bases outside gene matches: 10. Here the CDR3 reads CASSLTLVAGGYGYTF. Written as DNA, the CDR3 is TGTGCCAGCAGTTTAACCCTTGTGGCAGGGGGCTATGGCTACACCTTC.

V gene TRBV30 combines with J gene TRBJ1-4, with D maybe TRBD1 (6 bases). Germline lookup yields CDR1 GTSNPN and CDR2 SVGIG (reference sequence). V was clipped by 0 bases and J by 3 bases, with 8 bases between them. This CDR3 contains 14 residues. The CDR3 DNA reads as TGTGCCTGGAGTGTGGGGGCACCTAATGAAAAACTGTTTTTT. This sequence encodes CAWSVGAPNEKLFF.